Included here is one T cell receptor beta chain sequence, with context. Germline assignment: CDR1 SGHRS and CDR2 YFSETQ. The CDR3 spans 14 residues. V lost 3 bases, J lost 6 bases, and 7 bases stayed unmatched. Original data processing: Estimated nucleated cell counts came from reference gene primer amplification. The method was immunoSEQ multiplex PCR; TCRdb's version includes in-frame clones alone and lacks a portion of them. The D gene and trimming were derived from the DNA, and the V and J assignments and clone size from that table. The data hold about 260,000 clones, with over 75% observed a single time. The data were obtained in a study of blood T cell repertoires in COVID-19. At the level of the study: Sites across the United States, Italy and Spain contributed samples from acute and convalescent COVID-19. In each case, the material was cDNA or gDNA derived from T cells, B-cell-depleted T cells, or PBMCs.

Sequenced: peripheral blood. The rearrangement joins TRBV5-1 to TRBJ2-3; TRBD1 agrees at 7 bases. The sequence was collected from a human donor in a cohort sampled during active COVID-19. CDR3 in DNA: TGCGCCAGCAGCTCTTCAGGGGGAGTTGATACGCAGTATTTT. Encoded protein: CASSSSGGVDTQYF.